These 2 T cell receptor beta chains were all obtained from the same sample, sequenced in a study of early T cells in non-severe SARS-CoV-2 infection. TCRdb called the 5' RACE reads again in MiXCR, with one record for every CDR3 protein. The sample holds tens of thousands of distinct CDR3 sequences, about an eighth seen once. Sequenced input: whole blood. These receptors originate from an adult who was a healthcare worker with PCR-confirmed SARS-CoV-2 infection or an uninfected control (not recorded which).

In its sample, this clonotype was seen a few times. This chain links TRBV14 with TRBJ1-4; D gene unclear. This CDR3 contains 16 residues. The germline V and J ends were trimmed by 1 base and 0 bases, with 9 bases remaining between them. Germline lookup yields CDR1 SGHDN and CDR2 FVKESK. CDR3 loop: CASSQGVTSTNEKLFF. The CDR3 DNA sequence: TGTGCCAGCAGCCAAGGAGTAACATCAACTAATGAAAAACTGTTTTTT.

This clonotype was observed many times. The V gene is TRBV11-2, the J gene TRBJ1-3; D unclear. This CDR3 spans 13 amino acids. With 1 base removed from V and 6 bases from J, the gap between germline ends came to 7 bases. Germline V gene sequence: CDR1 SGHAT, CDR2 FQNNGV. The CDR3 nucleotides are TGTGCCAGCAGCTTAGGGCGGTTAAACACCATATATTTT. It encodes CASSLGRLNTIYF.